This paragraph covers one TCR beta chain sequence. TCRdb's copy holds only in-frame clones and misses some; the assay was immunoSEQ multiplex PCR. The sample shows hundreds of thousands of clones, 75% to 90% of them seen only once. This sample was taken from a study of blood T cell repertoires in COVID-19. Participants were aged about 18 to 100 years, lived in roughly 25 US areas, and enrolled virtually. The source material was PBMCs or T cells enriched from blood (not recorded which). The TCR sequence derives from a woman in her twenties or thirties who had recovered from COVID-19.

The CDR3 loop is CATSRERTGSYGYTF. For the CDR3, the DNA is TGTGCCACCAGCAGAGAGCGAACAGGGTCTTATGGCTACACCTTC. The genes are TRBV15 and TRBJ1-2; TRBD1 might be the D (6 bases). The germline V and J ends were trimmed by 0 bases and 5 bases, with 13 bases remaining between them. The CDR3 covers 15 residues. In germline, CDR1 is LNHNV, CDR2 YYDKDF (reference sequence).